What follows are 24 T cell receptor beta chains derived from one specimen sequenced in a study of CD8+ T cells in alopecia areata. Following extraction, RNA underwent reverse transcription to cDNA, which served as the sequencing template. Using immunoSEQ multiplex PCR, the repertoire was profiled, and TCRdb retains in-frame clones only, with some absent. This table has approximately 4,300 clones, 69% appearing once. Regarding treatment: oral pan-JAK inhibitor, 5-10 mg twice daily. Alopecia areata patients provided lesional scalp punch biopsies and peripheral blood, both collected for the study. This material consisted of skin, taken at week 24, from a patient treated with tofacitinib. The origin of the receptors is a human donor with alopecia areata.

V is TRBV29-1 and J is TRBJ2-2, with 8 nucleotides matching TRBD2. The V segment lost 4 bases and the J segment 3 bases; nucleotides outside the gene matches: 10. This CDR3 has 16 amino acids. CDR1 and CDR2 (germline): SQVTM, ANQGSEA. CDR3 sequence: CSVVIAGGRDTGELFF. The CDR3 DNA sequence: TGCAGCGTTGTAATTGCGGGGGGACGAGACACCGGGGAGCTGTTTTTT.

The rearrangement uses TRBV18 and TRBJ2-2, with D possibly matching TRBD2 (6 bases). CDR1 is KGHSH and CDR2 is LQKENI in the germline V gene. The V and J ends lost 0 bases and 2 bases respectively, with 10 bases between them. CDR3 length equals 16 residues. CDR3 region: CASSPPSSGNTGELFF. DNA of the CDR3: TGTGCCAGCTCACCACCGAGTAGCGGTAACACCGGGGAGCTGTTTTTT.

The rearrangement joins TRBV5-1 to TRBJ2-7, with 11 bases aligning to TRBD2. J lost 1 base, V lost 0 bases, and 15 bases had no gene match. Germline-derived CDR1 and CDR2 are SGHRS and YFSETQ. The CDR3 sequence is 20 residues long. CDR3 region: CASSLATSLAGARPSYEQYF. CDR3 in DNA: TGCGCCAGCAGCTTGGCGACATCACTAGCGGGGGCGCGCCCATCCTACGAGCAGTACTTC.

The rearrangement joins TRBV9 to TRBJ2-7; D not certain. Trimming pared 0 bases from V and 5 bases from J, leaving 9 bases between. The CDR3 runs 13 residues. The V gene's germline CDR1 is SGDLS and CDR2 YYNGEE. CDR3 region: CASSVEPWDEQYF. The CDR3, as DNA: TGTGCCAGCAGCGTAGAGCCTTGGGACGAGCAGTACTTC. Using reference TRBV9 and TRBJ2-7 for the parts outside the CDR3, the full variable domain is DSGVTQTPKHLITATGQRVTLRCSPRSGDLSVYWYQQSLDQGLQFLIQYYNGEERAKGNILERFSAQQFPDLHSELNLSSLELGDSALYFCASSVEPWDEQYFGPGTRLTVT.

This chain connects TRBV29-1 to TRBJ2-3; D gene unclear. With 6 bases removed from V and 2 bases from J, the gap between germline ends came to 15 bases. The CDR3 length is 14 residues. CDR1 is SQVTM and CDR2 is ANQGSEA in the germline V gene. The CDR3 DNA follows: TGCAGCGTGGGCATGCTAGAAGTCACAGATACGCAGTATTTT. Translated, it gives CSVGMLEVTDTQYF.

The chain is built from TRBV2 and TRBJ2-5; D ambiguous. CDR3 length equals 14 residues. The V end was cut by 0 bases, the J end by 5 bases, with 10 bases between. Germline V gene lookup returns CDR1 SNHLY and CDR2 FYNNEI. The CDR3 loop is CASSEAEQAETQYF. Here the CDR3 DNA reads TGTGCCAGCAGTGAAGCGGAGCAGGCGGAGACCCAGTACTTC.

This clone is deemed large. This CDR3 reads CASSPWTGVNNEQFF. DNA for the CDR3: TGCGCCAGCAGCCCCTGGACAGGGGTTAACAATGAGCAGTTCTTC. The J gene is TRBJ2-1, the V gene TRBV4-1, with TRBD1 matching over 9 bases. CDR1 MGHRA and CDR2 YSYEKL come from the germline V gene. Trimming removed 4 bases from V and 5 bases from J; junction bases left unmatched: 6. CDR3 length equals 15 residues.

The chain uses TRBV10-3 and TRBJ2-5; D is unclear. V was shortened by 1 base and J by 3 bases, with 6 bases between the two germline ends. CDR1 and CDR2 from the germline V gene are ENHRY and SYGVKD. This CDR3 is built from 13 residues. CDR3 DNA: TGTGCCATCAGTGAGTTCCTGGAAGAGACCCAGTACTTC. Encoded protein: CAISEFLEETQYF.

The chain recombines TRBV6-6 with TRBJ1-4; 12 bases fit TRBD1. CDR1 and CDR2 (germline): MNHNY, SVGAGI (reference sequence). This CDR3 contains 15 residues. V lost 4 bases and J lost 6; bases outside the gene matches: 3. Written as DNA, the CDR3 is TGTGCCAGCAGTTCCTGGGACAGGGGGCATGAAAAACTGTTTTTT. The encoded protein is CASSSWDRGHEKLFF.

This clone was counted a few times. The chain recombines TRBV29-1 with TRBJ2-1; possible D gene TRBD2, 6 bases. The CDR3 length is 13 residues. CDR1 and CDR2 from the germline V gene are SQVTM and ANQGSEA. Trimming cost V 3 bases and J 6 bases, with 12 bases left between them. The CDR3 spells CSVERGRSNEQFF. CDR3 coding DNA: TGCAGCGTTGAGCGGGGTAGGAGCAATGAGCAGTTCTTC.

The chain couples TRBV29-1 to TRBJ2-3; D is perhaps TRBD2 (6 bases). This CDR3 has 13 amino acids. Trimming cost V 3 bases and J 1 base, with 8 bases left between them. The germline CDR1 and CDR2 sequences are SQVTM and ANQGSEA. The CDR3 sequence is CSVDREGTDTQYF. Here the CDR3 DNA reads TGCAGCGTTGACAGGGAGGGCACAGATACGCAGTATTTT.

V is TRBV19 and J is TRBJ2-7, with no clear D. CDR1 LNHDA and CDR2 SQIVND come from the germline V gene (reference sequence). V was clipped by 3 bases and J by 2 bases, with 11 bases between them. The CDR3 is 14 amino acids. Here the CDR3 DNA reads TGTGCCAGTAGTATGGCTAGTAATACCTACGAGCAGTACTTC. This sequence encodes CASSMASNTYEQYF.

By share, this clone counts as large (0.1 to 1%). V gene TRBV4-1 combines with J gene TRBJ2-3; TRBD2 agrees at 9 bases. CDR1 is MGHRA, CDR2 YSYEKL, per germline. Unmatched junction bases numbered 9, after V lost 1 base and J lost 13 bases. The CDR3 sequence is 14 residues long. The CDR3 here is CASSQVDSGGQEYF. The CDR3 nucleotides read TGCGCCAGCAGCCAAGTGGATAGCGGGGGTCAGGAGTATTTT.

The rearrangement links TRBV27 to TRBJ2-7; TRBD2 is a possible D gene (6 bases). V shed 6 bases and J shed 0 bases, with 27 bases lying between them. The V gene's germline CDR1 is MNHEY and CDR2 SMNVEV (reference sequence). This CDR3 spans 19 amino acids. The CDR3 here is CASSSGFYKRARSSYEQYF. The DNA for the CDR3 is TGTGCCAGCAGCTCCGGTTTTTACAAGCGGGCAAGGAGCTCCTACGAGCAGTACTTC.

The J gene is TRBJ1-1, the V gene TRBV18, with 7 bases matching TRBD1. With V trimmed by 5 bases and J by 6 bases, 6 bases remained unmatched. This CDR3 contains 13 residues. The germline V gene encodes CDR1 KGHSH and CDR2 LQKENI. The CDR3 protein is CASSSWTGPEAFF. Here the CDR3 DNA reads TGTGCCAGCTCATCCTGGACAGGCCCTGAAGCTTTCTTT.

The rearrangement joins TRBV5-1 to TRBJ2-1; 15 nucleotides align to TRBD2. The germline V gene encodes CDR1 SGHRS and CDR2 YFSETQ. There are 16 residues in the CDR3. Trimming at V came to 4 bases and at J to 8 bases, leaving 7 bases not matched to a gene. The CDR3, as DNA: TGCGCCAGCAGCACGAGGACTAGCGGGGGGGCGGATGAGCAGTTCTTC. Protein: CASSTRTSGGADEQFF.

The chain is built from TRBV7-2 and TRBJ2-7; D is ambiguous. V was cut by 0 bases and J by 0 bases, with 12 bases left in between. The CDR3 is 16 amino acids. From germline, CDR1 is SGHTA and CDR2 FQGNSA. This CDR3 reads CASSLAAGPGSYEQYF. In DNA, the CDR3 is TGTGCCAGCAGCTTAGCGGCCGGGCCTGGCTCCTACGAGCAGTACTTC.

This clone has only a few counts. V gene TRBV7-3 combines with J gene TRBJ2-7, with TRBD2 identical over 10 bases. In germline, CDR1 is SGHTA, CDR2 FQGTGA. Trimming cost V 3 bases and J 7 bases; bases outside gene matches: 9. This CDR3 has 15 residues. The CDR3: CASSLQAGGPQEQYF. For the CDR3, the DNA is TGTGCCAGCAGCTTGCAAGCGGGGGGGCCCCAAGAGCAGTACTTC.

The chain recombines TRBV6-5 with TRBJ2-5; D may be TRBD1 or TRBD2 (6 bases each). Between the trimmed V and J ends, which lost 7 bases and 4 bases, there was a span of 16 bases. CDR3 length equals 14 residues. The germline V gene has CDR1 MNHEY and CDR2 SVGAGI. The CDR3 sequence: CASIPPGGGETQYF. In DNA form, the CDR3 reads TGTGCCAGCATCCCCCCCGGGGGCGGAGAGACCCAGTACTTC.

This rearrangement joins TRBV10-3 to TRBJ1-3; the D is unclear. This CDR3 comprises 13 residues. Trimming left V 4 bases short and J 0 bases short, with 4 bases between. Germline loops: CDR1 ENHRY, CDR2 SYGVKD. CDR3: CAISVPSGNTIYF. The CDR3 DNA reads as TGTGCCATCAGTGTGCCCTCTGGAAACACCATATATTTT.

This sequence joins TRBV5-6 and TRBJ2-3; 9 nucleotides match TRBD2. The CDR3 length is 16 residues. The trim removed 4 bases at V and 4 bases at J, leaving 10 bases unmatched. CDR1 SGHDT and CDR2 YYEEEE come from the germline V gene. The chain's CDR3 is CASSKFSGSGPDTQYF. Here the CDR3 DNA reads TGTGCCAGCAGCAAGTTTAGCGGGAGTGGGCCAGATACGCAGTATTTT.

The chain uses TRBV4-1 and TRBJ1-1; D may be TRBD1 (5 bases). The germline CDR1 and CDR2 sequences are MGHRA and YSYEKL. The CDR3 totals 14 residues. Trimming pared 1 base from V and 0 bases from J, leaving 6 bases between. The DNA of the CDR3 is TGCGCCAGCAGCCAAGGGGGCGTGAACACTGAAGCTTTCTTT. It encodes CASSQGGVNTEAFF.

The chain combines TRBV5-4 with TRBJ2-7; D gene ambiguous. V lost 4 bases, J lost 1 base, and 9 bases lay in between. This CDR3 spans 13 amino acids. Germline CDR1 and CDR2: SGHNT and YYREEE (reference sequence). The CDR3 region has the DNA TGTGCCAGCAGCCCGGACGGTTCCTACGAGCAGTACTTC. Its protein product is CASSPDGSYEQYF.

In this sample, this clone is large. The CDR3 sequence: CASNGAFSYEQYF. The CDR3 DNA follows: TGTGCCAGCAATGGAGCGTTCTCCTACGAGCAGTACTTC. The chain uses TRBV2 and TRBJ2-7, with D uncertain. With 7 bases removed from V and 0 bases from J, the gap between germline ends came to 10 bases. The germline CDR1 and CDR2 sequences are SNHLY and FYNNEI. The CDR3 runs 13 residues.